This T cell receptor (beta chain) was retrieved from a study of molecular identifiers for immune sequencing clone quantification. Study-level findings and limits: The share of molecules held by clones above 20 RNA copies was over 97% in effector cells and under 1% in naive cells.

This clonotype was recorded at least ten times. Antigen specificity is unknown. Sorted naive CD8 T cells were those defined as CD8+CD4-CCR7+CD45RA+. The CDR3 is 13 residues long. Trimming stripped 6 bases from V and 4 bases from J, with 12 bases between. The germline V gene encodes CDR1 MNHEY and CDR2 SVGAGI. Bulk TCR libraries used previously described methods and listed TCR primers. TCRdb processed the PCR reads anew with MiXCR; each CDR3 protein has one entry. The sample holds approximately 550,000 distinct CDR3 sequences, 20% to 25% seen once. The sequence was collected from a human donor in good health. Some libraries in this study had Jurkat cell RNA spiked in. The chain couples TRBV6-5 to TRBJ1-1, with unresolved D. The sample comprised naive CD8+ T cells from blood, with Jurkat cell RNA spiked in. Subset reported: FACS-sorted CD8+CD4-CCR7+CD45RA+ naive T cells. The CDR3 region has the DNA TGTGCCAGCAGACCTGGACCCTCCACTGAAGCTTTCTTT. As protein: CASRPGPSTEAFF.